This TCR beta chain was sequenced in a study of T cells in Graves' hyperthyroidism and ophthalmopathy. Whole-study findings and limits: Among clonotypes expanded in thyroid above 0.001, most were also found in blood.

A NOSPECS grade of at least 4, a Clinical Activity Score of at least 3 and duration under 3 months were recorded in ophthalmopathy patients. The source of the PBMCs was 10 ml of fresh peripheral blood. The investigators amplified TCR beta CDR3 regions from RNA transcripts. The TCR CDR3 first-round RT-PCR relied on the HTBI primer set. MiXCR, run by TCRdb on the multiplex PCR reads, gives a single entry per CDR3 protein. The sample lists about 250,000 distinct CDR3 sequences, approximately 24% occurring once. V shed 10 bases and J shed 9 bases, with 19 bases lying between them. The CDR3 loop spans 13 amino acids. CDR1 MNHEY and CDR2 SVGEGT come from the germline V gene. Worth noting for this clonotype: What it recognizes is unknown.

This receptor was identified in a woman in her thirties or forties with Graves' ophthalmopathy. The chain recombines TRBV6-2 or TRBV6-3 with TRBJ1-5; TRBD1 is a possible D gene (6 bases). What was sequenced was blood. This CDR3 is CATVVRGMGPQHF. The CDR3 nucleotides read TGTGCCACCGTCGTAAGGGGGATGGGGCCCCAGCATTTT.